The 5 T cell receptor beta chains reported below all come from one sample, sequenced in a study of blood T cell repertoires in COVID-19. Libraries were prepared by immunoSEQ multiplex PCR; TCRdb keeps only in-frame clonotypes and omits some of them. The table includes about 150,000 clones, around 85% detected once. The source material was peripheral blood. Receptors were obtained from an elderly man with COVID-19, enrolled during active disease.

Written as DNA, the CDR3 is TGTGCCAGCAGGTTAACACAGGGAGGCTACACCTTC. Its protein is CASRLTQGGYTF. The chain carries TRBV27 and TRBJ1-2, with TRBD1 as a possible D gene (6 bases). The V gene lost 6 bases and the J gene lost 8 bases, with 13 bases spanning the gap. The CDR3 consists of 12 residues. Per germline, CDR1 MNHEY and CDR2 SMNVEV (reference sequence).

The chain joins TRBV7-6 to TRBJ2-4; tentatively, D is TRBD1 (7 bases). Trimming pared 0 bases from V and 3 bases from J, leaving 27 bases between. Looked up from germline, CDR1 is SGHVS and CDR2 is FNYEAQ. CDR3 size: 21 residues. CDR3 bases: TGTGCCAGCAGCTTAGCGCTCTCGGCTAGCAGTCGGCAGGGGGGCAAAAACATTCAGTACTTC. Translated, it gives CASSLALSASSRQGGKNIQYF. Variable domain in full (rest from reference TRBV7-6 and TRBJ2-4): GAGVSQSPRYKVTKRGQDVALRCDPISGHVSLYWYRQALGQGPEFLTYFNYEAQQDKSGLPNDRFSAERPEGSISTLTIQRTEQRDSAMYRCASSLALSASSRQGGKNIQYFGAGTRLSVL.

CDR3 nucleotides: TGTGCCAGCAGTTTATGGCAGGGGGGCTCCTACGAGCAGTACTTC. Amino acids: CASSLWQGGSYEQYF. The V call is TRBV28, the J call TRBJ2-7; D might be TRBD1 (7 bases). The germline V gene has CDR1 MDHEN and CDR2 SYDVKM. The CDR3 is 15 residues long. Trimming shortened V by 0 bases and J by 0 bases, and 9 bases separated the two germline ends.

The table lists this clone with a count of one. The chain joins TRBV5-1 to TRBJ1-3; D uncertain. Germline V CDR1 and CDR2: SGHRS, YFSETQ. The germline V and J ends were trimmed by 0 bases and 5 bases, with 12 bases remaining between them. This CDR3 has 15 residues. The DNA of the CDR3 is TGCGCCAGCAGCTTGGTCCCCGGCGGGAGAAACACCATATATTTT. This translates into CASSLVPGGRNTIYF.

The chain employs TRBV25-1 and TRBJ1-1; weak D call: TRBD1 (6 bases). The germline CDR1 and CDR2 sequences are MGHDK and SYGVNS. Trimming removed 3 bases at V and 2 bases at J, with 13 bases between. CDR3 length equals 15 residues. DNA of the CDR3: TGTGCCAGCAGTGAGCCGAGGGGGGGAAACACTGAAGCTTTCTTT. It is translated as CASSEPRGGNTEAFF. The full variable domain, in which reference TRBV25-1 and TRBJ1-1 provide the parts outside the CDR3, is EADIYQTPRYLVIGTGKKITLECSQTMGHDKMYWYQQDPGMELHLIHYSYGVNSTEKGDLSSESTVSRIRTEHFPLTLESARPSHTSQYLCASSEPRGGNTEAFFGQGTRLTVV.